The T cell receptor beta chain described here comes from a study of PD-1 blockade in classical Hodgkin lymphoma. Produced via immunoSEQ multiplex PCR; TCRdb's table is partial and in-frame only. The sample carries 15,000 to 18,000 clones, around 84% recorded once. Losses at the gene ends were 3 bases for V and 0 bases for J; bases not matched to a gene: 5. This CDR3 has 15 residues. CDR1 SGHTA and CDR2 FQGNSA come from the germline V gene. Sample time point: newly diagnosed, previously untreated cHL patient sample. Investigators isolated CD4+ T cells from thawed PBMCs through magnetic negative selection. What served as comparison were PBMCs in newly diagnosed, untreated classical Hodgkin lymphoma.

The J gene is TRBJ2-7, the V gene TRBV7-2; 7 positions agree with TRBD2. Input material: CD4+ T cells from blood. The sequence was collected from a human donor with classical Hodgkin lymphoma. CDR3 amino acids: CASSFPGGSSYEQYF. The CDR3 bases are TGTGCCAGCAGCTTCCCCGGGGGGAGCTCCTACGAGCAGTACTTC.